Following are 26 T cell receptor beta chains from one sample sequenced in a study of T cells in Graves' hyperthyroidism and ophthalmopathy. Template material for amplifying TCR beta CDR3 regions consisted of RNA transcripts. Carried out on the TCR CDR3, a first-round RT-PCR used the HTBI primer set. TCRdb processed the multiplex PCR reads anew with MiXCR; each CDR3 protein has one entry. Counted here are 40,000 to 65,000 distinct CDR3 sequences, less than 60% occurring once; the ten biggest clones make up roughly a tenth. Sequenced input: blood. The receptor source for this set is a woman in her 50s with Graves' ophthalmopathy.

In its sample, this clonotype was seen once. The chain combines TRBV6-5 with TRBJ1-5; D is perhaps TRBD1 (6 bases). V was shortened by 5 bases and J by 7 bases, with 18 bases between the two germline ends. This CDR3 is built from 15 residues. CDR1 and CDR2 from the germline V gene are MNHEY and SVGAGI. CDR3 sequence (DNA): TGTGCCAGCAGTGCGTACGGGGTAGGGGGGCAGCCCCAGCATTTT. This sequence encodes CASSAYGVGGQPQHF.

J is TRBJ2-7 and V is TRBV6-5, with 7 bases identical to TRBD1. The ends lost 6 bases at V and 7 bases at J; junction bases unmatched: 9. Per germline, CDR1 MNHEY and CDR2 SVGAGI. The CDR3 totals 13 residues. The CDR3 loop reads CASSTGVTGEQYF. The CDR3 DNA reads as TGTGCCAGCAGCACAGGGGTCACCGGGGAGCAGTACTTC.

This clonotype came up many times. The chain links TRBV11-2 to TRBJ2-4, with D possibly matching TRBD2 (5 bases). The CDR3 runs to 15 residues. V gave up 4 bases and J gave up 7 bases, with 17 bases separating them. Per germline, CDR1 SGHAT and CDR2 FQNNGV. This chain's CDR3 is CASSSSAPRRNIQYF. The CDR3 bases are TGTGCCAGCAGCTCGAGCGCTCCGAGGAGGAACATTCAGTACTTC.

In this sample, this clonotype turned up many times. The rearrangement links TRBV7-2 to TRBJ2-1; possible D gene TRBD2, 6 bases. V was trimmed by 6 bases and J by 8 bases, leaving 17 bases between them. CDR1 and CDR2 (germline): SGHTA, FQGNSA. The CDR3 totals 14 residues. The CDR3 loop reads CASSPQAGGDEQFF. The DNA for the CDR3 is TGTGCCAGCAGTCCCCAGGCGGGCGGGGATGAGCAGTTCTTC.

The V call is TRBV5-8, the J call TRBJ2-3; TRBD2 might be the D (6 bases). Germline lookup yields CDR1 SGHTS and CDR2 YDEGEE. CDR3 size: 15 residues. Trimming removed 2 bases at V and 0 bases at J, with 10 bases between. The CDR3 DNA follows: TGTGCCAGCAGCTTTAGCGGAACTAGCACAGATACGCAGTATTTT. It yields the protein CASSFSGTSTDTQYF.

The CDR3 DNA reads as TGTGCCACCAGCCTGACTAGCGGGGTACAAGAGACCCAGTACTTC. As protein: CATSLTSGVQETQYF. V usage is TRBV15 and J usage is TRBJ2-5, with 11 positions matching TRBD2. The trim removed 5 bases at V and 2 bases at J, leaving 4 bases unmatched. CDR1 and CDR2 from the germline V gene are LNHNV and YYDKDF (reference sequence). The CDR3 loop spans 15 amino acids.

Sample share makes this clonotype medium-sized (0.01 to 0.1%). The chain couples TRBV2 to TRBJ1-2; a possible D gene is TRBD1 (5 bases). This CDR3 is 11 amino acids long. Trimming shortened V by 6 bases and J by 6 bases, and 8 bases separated the two germline ends. Germline values: CDR1 SNHLY, CDR2 FYNNEI. The chain's CDR3 is CASRSTDGYTF. CDR3 sequence (DNA): TGTGCCAGCAGATCGACAGATGGCTACACCTTC.

This clonotype was observed a handful of times. The junction shows a germline mismatch at one end, possibly a read error. The chain has TRBV6-5 and TRBJ2-7; D is ambiguous. Germline CDR1 and CDR2: MNHEY and SVGAGI. The CDR3 consists of 16 residues. Written as DNA, the CDR3 is TGTGCCAGCAGCGGACGGACGGTCCCGAGCGCCTACGGGCAGTACTTC. It translates to CASSGRTVPSAYGQYF.

This rearrangement joins TRBV12-3 or TRBV12-4 to TRBJ1-5; perhaps TRBD1 as D (5 bases). CDR3 length: 14 amino acids. Trimming shortened V by 7 bases and J by 4 bases, and 14 bases separated the two germline ends. The chain's CDR3 is CASKLAGGNQPQHF. The CDR3 DNA follows: TGTGCCAGCAAACTAGCCGGGGGTAATCAGCCCCAGCATTTT.

A note on this clonotype: One junction end does not reproduce the germline sequence, and a read error may be involved. J is TRBJ2-1 and V is TRBV7-6; 7 positions agree with TRBD2. Germline V gene data show CDR1 as SGHVS and CDR2 as FNYEAQ. The CDR3 runs 17 residues. The CDR3 reads CTSSLPSGGASGGEQFF. CDR3 bases: TGTACCAGCAGCTTACCTAGCGGAGGGGCCTCGGGGGGTGAGCAGTTCTTC.

The chain uses TRBV30 and TRBJ2-5; D unclear. The CDR3 covers 12 residues. Per the germline V gene, CDR1 is GTSNPN and CDR2 is SVGIG (reference sequence). V lost 2 bases to trimming and J lost 0 bases, with 4 bases between them. CDR3 protein: CAWSFDQETQYF. As DNA, the CDR3 is TGTGCCTGGAGTTTTGACCAAGAGACCCAGTACTTC.

Worth noting for this clonotype: Germline is not matched at one junction end, which may reflect a read error. The chain uses TRBV13 and TRBJ1-2; D is ambiguous. The CDR3 consists of 14 residues. Looked up from germline, CDR1 is PRHDT and CDR2 is FYEKMQ (reference sequence). The CDR3 nucleotides are TGTGCCAGCAGCTTTTCCGTTCCCTACCATGGCTACCCCTTC. This translates into CASSFSVPYHGYPF.

This clonotype was observed many times. The chain couples TRBV11-2 to TRBJ2-1; D is tentatively TRBD1 or TRBD2 (6 bases each). Germline V lookup: CDR1 SGHAT, CDR2 FQNNGV. The CDR3 totals 16 residues. Between the trimmed V and J ends, which lost 5 bases and 6 bases, there was a span of 20 bases. CDR3 sequence reads: CASSPTPSGGVNEQFF. Here the CDR3 DNA reads TGTGCCAGCAGCCCGACGCCCTCCGGGGGCGTCAATGAGCAGTTCTTC.

This clonotype was picked up many times. The V and J genes are TRBV20-1 and TRBJ1-2; 11 bases line up with TRBD1. This CDR3 region has 14 residues. The trim removed 6 bases at V and 1 base at J, leaving 4 bases unmatched. From germline, CDR1 is DFQATT and CDR2 SNEGSKA (reference sequence). The CDR3 coding sequence is TGCAGTGCCGCGGGACAGGGGGATAACTATGGCTACACCTTC. Its protein is CSAAGQGDNYGYTF.

CDR3 region: CSAPGTGQETQYF. The CDR3 DNA reads TGCAGTGCTCCCGGGACAGGGCAAGAGACCCAGTACTTC. The rearrangement uses TRBV20-1 and TRBJ2-5, with TRBD1 matching over 9 bases. The germline V gene has CDR1 DFQATT and CDR2 SNEGSKA (reference sequence). This CDR3 has 13 residues. The junction had 3 bases not matched to a gene; V was cut back by 5 bases and J by 2 bases.

In this sample, this clonotype turned up once. The J gene is TRBJ2-1, the V gene TRBV2; TRBD1 agrees at 7 bases. The V gene's germline CDR1 is SNHLY and CDR2 FYNNEI. J gave up 10 bases and V 6 bases, and 3 bases lay outside the gene matches. The CDR3 is 11 residues long. CDR3 region: CASRGGGEQFF. Written as DNA, the CDR3 is TGTGCCAGCAGAGGGGGCGGGGAGCAGTTCTTC.

This clonotype appeared many times. The chain links TRBV20-1 to TRBJ1-1; no clear D gene. V gave up 0 bases and J gave up 5 bases, with 13 bases separating them. The CDR3 is 14 residues long. CDR1 is DFQATT, CDR2 SNEGSKA, per germline (reference sequence). CDR3 in DNA: TGCAGTGCTAGAGATCAGCTGGGGAGGACTGAAGCTTTCTTT. It is translated as CSARDQLGRTEAFF.

On this clonotype: Without the conserved terminal phenylalanine or tryptophan, this CDR3 likely stems from a read error. The DNA for the CDR3 is TGCAGCGTTGTAGGTAGAGTGAACACTGAGGCTTTCTCT. Translating gives CSVVGRVNTEAFS. This chain links TRBV29-1 with TRBJ1-1; D remains unclear. Germline CDR1 SQVTM, CDR2 ANQGSEA. This CDR3 contains 13 residues.

This clonotype has ten or more counts. This chain connects TRBV5-1 to TRBJ1-6; no clear D. The CDR3 sequence is 16 residues long. V gave up 0 bases and J gave up 2 bases, with 9 bases separating them. CDR1 is SGHRS and CDR2 is YFSETQ in the germline V gene. The CDR3 region is CASSLGGKTYNSPLHF. The CDR3 DNA follows: TGCGCCAGCAGCTTGGGGGGAAAGACCTATAATTCACCCCTCCACTTT.

This clonotype was detected only a few times. The chain carries TRBV7-2 and TRBJ2-1; 7 nucleotides agree with TRBD2. This CDR3 spans 16 amino acids. With 4 bases clipped from V and 5 bases from J, the junction kept 11 bases outside the gene matches. Per the germline V gene, CDR1 is SGHTA and CDR2 is FQGNSA. Here the CDR3 DNA reads TGTGCCAGCAGCTCCCGGGAGAGCGGGGTTCACAATGAGCAGTTCTTC. This codes for CASSSRESGVHNEQFF.

Comments on this clonotype: One end of the junction fails to match germline, which may point to a read error. This sequence joins TRBV7-6 and TRBJ2-1; 12 nucleotides align to TRBD2. CDR1 is SGHVS and CDR2 is FNYEAQ in the germline V gene. There are 17 residues in the CDR3. Here the CDR3 reads CASSLPSGGASGDELFF. In DNA form, the CDR3 reads TGTGCCAGCAGCTTACCTAGCGGGGGGGCCTCGGGGGATGAGCTGTTCTTC.

Ten or more counts support this clonotype. An end of the junction differs from the germline gene, which may be a read error. The genes are TRBV4-1 and TRBJ1-6; D is ambiguous. The length of the CDR3 is 15 residues. Per the germline V gene, CDR1 is MGHRA and CDR2 is YSYEKL. CDR3 bases: TGCGCCAGCAGCCAAATCAAGGTAGATAATTCACCCTTCCACTTT. Translation gives CASSQIKVDNSPFHF.

The rearrangement uses TRBV15 and TRBJ1-4; D is ambiguous. CDR3 length: 15 amino acids. V lost 3 bases and J 8 bases, leaving 16 bases between the germline ends. Germline V gene data show CDR1 as LNHNV and CDR2 as YYDKDF (reference sequence). In DNA form, the CDR3 reads TGTGCCACCAGCAGCAACAGTTTTGAGTTGGAAAAACTGTTTTTT. Protein product: CATSSNSFELEKLFF.

This clonotype was observed many times. The chain carries TRBV6-5 and TRBJ2-1; 9 bases are a match to TRBD2. Unmatched junction bases numbered 13, after V lost 6 bases and J lost 7 bases. The CDR3 spans 16 residues. CDR1 and CDR2 (germline): MNHEY, SVGAGI. In DNA, the CDR3 is TGTGCCAGCAGACCAACCGGGGGCGGGAGGGGTAATGAGCAGTTCTTC. Residues: CASRPTGGGRGNEQFF.

At least ten counts were recorded for this clonotype. The rearrangement joins TRBV6-2 or TRBV6-3 to TRBJ1-5; D unclear. Trimming left V 5 bases short and J 2 bases short, with 10 bases between. Per germline, CDR1 MNHEY and CDR2 SVGEGT. The length of the CDR3 is 14 residues. The CDR3 is CASSKTQGNQPQHF. The DNA of the CDR3 is TGTGCCAGCAGTAAGACCCAGGGCAATCAGCCCCAGCATTTT.

The V call is TRBV2, the J call TRBJ1-1, with D unresolved. Trimming shortened V by 7 bases and J by 14 bases, and 20 bases separated the two germline ends. Germline V gene sequence: CDR1 SNHLY, CDR2 FYNNEI. This CDR3 is 12 amino acids long. The CDR3 coding sequence is TGTGCCAGCAAGGGCCTTCCCAATGAGCAGTTCTTT. Its translation: CASKGLPNEQFF.